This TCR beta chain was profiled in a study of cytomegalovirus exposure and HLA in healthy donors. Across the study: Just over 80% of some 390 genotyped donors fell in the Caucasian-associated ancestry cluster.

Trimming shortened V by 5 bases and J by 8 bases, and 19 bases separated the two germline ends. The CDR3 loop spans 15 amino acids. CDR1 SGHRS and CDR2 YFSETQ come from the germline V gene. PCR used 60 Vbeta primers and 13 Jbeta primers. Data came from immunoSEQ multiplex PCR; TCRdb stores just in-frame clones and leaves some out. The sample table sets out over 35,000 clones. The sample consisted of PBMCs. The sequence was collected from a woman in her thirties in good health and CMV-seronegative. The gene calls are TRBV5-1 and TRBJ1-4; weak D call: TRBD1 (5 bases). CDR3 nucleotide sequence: TGCGCCAGCAGTATGGAGGGGAGCGGGCAGGAAAAACTGTTTTTT. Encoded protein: CASSMEGSGQEKLFF.